These T cell receptor beta chains were read from a single sample in a study of Graves' ophthalmopathy and Graves' hyperthyroidism. TCRdb re-called the multiplex PCR reads through MiXCR, storing one row per CDR3 protein. The sample includes about 480,000 distinct CDR3 sequences, approximately 15% of them seen just once. The sequencing input was blood. The receptors stem from a woman aged 25 to 45 with Graves' ophthalmopathy. CDR3s include the opening cysteine and the closing phenylalanine or tryptophan. The D gene is left open where the match is weak. Where a row states a size, it is once, few, many or the class of an expanded clone; other rows omit it.

d_gene: NA
len: 19
abundance: few
v_gene: TRBV11-2
j_gene: TRBJ2-2
CDR3aa: CASSLEGGRVAVRTGELFF
CDR3nt: TGTGCCAGCAGCTTAGAGGGGGGCAGGGTAGCGGTACGCACCGGGGAGCTGTTTTTT

d_gene: NA
len: 13
abundance: many
v_gene: TRBV11-2
j_gene: TRBJ2-7
CDR3aa: CASSLRPGYEQYF
CDR3nt: TGTGCCAGCAGCTTAAGACCGGGCTACGAGCAGTACTTC

d_gene: TRBD2
len: 15
abundance: few
v_gene: TRBV5-4
j_gene: TRBJ2-3
CDR3aa: CASSSNSGSTDTQYF
CDR3nt: TGTGCCAGCAGCTCCAATAGCGGGAGCACAGATACGCAGTATTTT

d_gene: TRBD1
len: 14
abundance: many
v_gene: TRBV12-3/TRBV12-4
j_gene: TRBJ2-3
CDR3aa: CASSIDRGPDTQYF
CDR3nt: TGTGCCAGCAGCATCGACAGGGGGCCAGATACGCAGTATTTT

d_gene: NA
len: 14
abundance: many
v_gene: TRBV28
j_gene: TRBJ2-2
CDR3aa: CASSSQGNTGELFF
CDR3nt: TGTGCCAGCAGTTCCCAGGGAAACACCGGGGAGCTGTTTTTT

d_gene: NA
len: 13
abundance: NA
v_gene: TRBV3-1
j_gene: TRBJ2-2
CDR3aa: CASSQEWTGELFF
CDR3nt: TGTGCCAGCAGCCAAGAGTGGACCGGGGAGCTGTTTTTT

d_gene: NA
len: 11
abundance: many
v_gene: TRBV6-5
j_gene: TRBJ2-7
CDR3aa: CASKGTYEQYF
CDR3nt: TGTGCCAGCAAGGGAACCTACGAGCAGTACTTC

d_gene: NA
len: 16
abundance: NA
v_gene: TRBV20-1
j_gene: TRBJ2-7
CDR3aa: CSARDWGRGSSYEQYF
CDR3nt: TGCAGTGCTAGAGACTGGGGCAGGGGAAGCTCCTACGAGCAGTACTTC

d_gene: TRBD1
len: 14
abundance: many
v_gene: TRBV4-2
j_gene: TRBJ2-7
CDR3aa: CASSQGQGSYEQYF
CDR3nt: TGTGCCAGCAGCCAAGGACAGGGGTCCTACGAGCAGTACTTC

d_gene: TRBD1
len: 17
abundance: many
v_gene: TRBV4-1
j_gene: TRBJ1-2
CDR3aa: CASSQEEGGQGAQGYTF
CDR3nt: TGCGCCAGCAGCCAAGAGGAAGGGGGACAGGGGGCACAGGGCTACACCTTC

d_gene: NA
len: 15
abundance: many
v_gene: TRBV11-2
j_gene: TRBJ2-5
CDR3aa: CASSLSRGTAQTQYF
CDR3nt: TGTGCCAGCAGCTTATCCCGGGGAACGGCCCAGACCCAGTACTTC

d_gene: NA
len: 19
abundance: many
v_gene: TRBV28
j_gene: TRBJ1-2
CDR3aa: CASSFEPLQLLKRNYGYTF
CDR3nt: TGTGCCAGCAGCTTCGAGCCCTTACAGCTACTAAAAAGAAACTATGGCTACACCTTC

d_gene: NA
len: 13
abundance: many
v_gene: TRBV4-1
j_gene: TRBJ1-5
CDR3aa: CASSQDRGQPQHF
CDR3nt: TGTGCCAGCAGCCAGGACAGAGGTCAGCCCCAGCATTTT

d_gene: TRBD2
len: 14
abundance: many
v_gene: TRBV6-1
j_gene: TRBJ2-7
CDR3aa: CASSGSGSLYEQYF
CDR3nt: TGTGCCAGCAGTGGTAGCGGGAGCCTCTACGAGCAGTACTTC

d_gene: NA
len: 14
abundance: many
v_gene: TRBV9
j_gene: TRBJ1-1
CDR3aa: CASSVVAGNTEAFF
CDR3nt: TGTGCCAGCAGCGTAGTAGCTGGGAACACTGAAGCTTTCTTT

d_gene: NA
len: 13
abundance: many
v_gene: TRBV30
j_gene: TRBJ2-2
CDR3aa: CAWGEGVTGELFF
CDR3nt: TGTGCCTGGGGAGAGGGAGTGACCGGGGAGCTGTTTTTT

d_gene: NA
len: 15
abundance: many
v_gene: TRBV28
j_gene: TRBJ1-5
CDR3aa: CASSLWGRGYQPQHF
CDR3nt: TGTGCCAGCAGTTTGTGGGGGCGCGGATATCAGCCCCAGCATTTT

d_gene: NA
len: 12
abundance: NA
v_gene: TRBV12-5
j_gene: TRBJ2-7
CDR3aa: CASGTDSYEQYF
CDR3nt: TGTGCTAGTGGGACAGACTCCTACGAGCAGTACTTC

d_gene: TRBD1
len: 20
abundance: NA
v_gene: TRBV9
j_gene: TRBJ1-1
CDR3aa: CASSVDPNEDRARLGTEAFF
CDR3nt: TGTGCCAGCAGCGTAGACCCAAACGAGGACAGGGCGCGATTGGGAACTGAAGCTTTCTTT

d_gene: NA
len: 16
abundance: many
v_gene: TRBV6-5
j_gene: TRBJ1-3
CDR3aa: CASTAGWGSSGNTIYF
CDR3nt: TGTGCCAGCACCGCAGGGTGGGGGAGCTCTGGAAACACCATATATTTT

d_gene: NA
len: 13
abundance: many
v_gene: TRBV20-1
j_gene: TRBJ1-5
CDR3aa: CSARQEARQPQHF
CDR3nt: TGCAGTGCTAGGCAAGAAGCGAGGCAGCCCCAGCATTTT

d_gene: NA
len: 16
abundance: many
v_gene: TRBV7-8
j_gene: TRBJ2-2
CDR3aa: CASSPPEGPGAGELFF
CDR3nt: TGTGCCAGCAGCCCCCCTGAGGGCCCGGGGGCCGGGGAGCTGTTTTTT

d_gene: TRBD2
len: 17
abundance: NA
v_gene: TRBV11-2
j_gene: TRBJ2-5
CDR3aa: CASSYTPGGRRGETQYF
CDR3nt: TGTGCCAGCAGCTATACCCCGGGCGGGAGGCGGGGGGAGACCCAGTACTTC

d_gene: NA
len: 14
abundance: NA
v_gene: TRBV9
j_gene: TRBJ2-5
CDR3aa: CASSETGIQETQYF
CDR3nt: TGTGCCAGCAGCGAGACTGGAATACAAGAGACCCAGTACTTC